Listed below are T cell receptor beta chains from one sample, sequenced in a study of T cell changes during pregnancy in multiple sclerosis. Produced via immunoSEQ multiplex PCR; TCRdb's table is partial and in-frame only. The sample shows about 22,000 clones, about 89% of them seen only once. The sequencing used CD4+ T cells from peripheral blood mononuclear cells, collected in the third trimester of pregnancy. The source of these receptors is a female donor in good health, enrolled as a control in a pregnancy study. Both conserved end residues are part of each CDR3. The D gene is left open where the match is weak. Not all rows give a size; the values are once, few, many and, for expanded clones, a class.

V: TRBV6-6; D: TRBD1; J: TRBJ1-3; size: -; CDR3: CASSDRQGSGNTIYF; DNA: TGTGCCAGCAGCGACCGACAGGGCTCTGGAAACACCATATATTTT
V: TRBV18; D: -; J: TRBJ2-7; size: -; CDR3: CASSPPGSYEQYF; DNA: TGTGCCAGCTCACCCCCCGGGAGCTACGAGCAGTACTTC
V: TRBV5-1; D: TRBD1; J: TRBJ2-1; size: -; CDR3: CASSLRTGDNEQFF; DNA: TGCGCCAGCAGCCTCCGGACAGGGGACAATGAGCAGTTCTTC
V: TRBV11-2; D: TRBD2; J: TRBJ2-1; size: -; CDR3: CASSPSGGGLNEQFF; DNA: TGTGCCAGCAGCCCAAGCGGGGGGGGCCTCAATGAGCAGTTCTTC
V: TRBV2; D: -; J: TRBJ1-1; size: -; CDR3: CASSEALAGTEAFF; DNA: TGTGCCAGCAGTGAAGCGCTTGCCGGCACTGAAGCTTTCTTT
V: TRBV9; D: -; J: TRBJ1-3; size: -; CDR3: CASSVEGVEASGNTIYF; DNA: TGTGCCAGCAGCGTAGAGGGGGTAGAGGCTTCTGGAAACACCATATATTTT
V: TRBV7-8; D: -; J: TRBJ2-5; size: -; CDR3: CASSPYNQETQYF; DNA: TGTGCCAGCAGTCCTTATAACCAAGAGACCCAGTACTTC
V: TRBV19; D: TRBD2; J: TRBJ2-3; size: -; CDR3: CASSFSGGADTQYF; DNA: TGTGCCAGTTCATTTAGCGGGGGGGCAGATACGCAGTATTTT
V: TRBV14; D: TRBD1; J: TRBJ2-2; size: -; CDR3: CASSGTGGSTGELFF; DNA: TGTGCCAGCAGTGGGACAGGGGGATCCACCGGGGAGCTGTTTTTT
V: TRBV6-1; D: -; J: TRBJ2-3; size: -; CDR3: CASSGVQGDRADTQYF; DNA: TGTGCCAGCAGTGGGGTACAGGGAGATCGGGCAGATACGCAGTATTTT
V: TRBV27; D: -; J: TRBJ1-5; size: -; CDR3: CASKPSGSNQPQHF; DNA: TGTGCCAGCAAGCCCTCAGGGAGCAATCAGCCCCAGCATTTT
V: TRBV5-4; D: -; J: TRBJ2-1; size: -; CDR3: CASSLPGRGGNEQFF; DNA: TGTGCCAGCAGCTTACCGGGACGGGGAGGCAATGAGCAGTTCTTC
V: TRBV6-1; D: TRBD2; J: TRBJ2-3; size: -; CDR3: CASSEGTSLVDTQYF; DNA: TGTGCCAGCAGTGAGGGGACTAGTCTTGTCGATACGCAGTATTTT
V: TRBV7-8; D: -; J: TRBJ2-2; size: -; CDR3: CASSSETPLGGGELFF; DNA: TGTGCCAGCAGCTCGGAAACACCCCTGGGGGGAGGGGAGCTGTTTTTT
V: TRBV29-1; D: TRBD2; J: TRBJ2-1; size: -; CDR3: CSAPSGSSYNEQFF; DNA: TGCAGCGCACCTAGCGGGAGCTCCTACAATGAGCAGTTCTTC
V: TRBV5-6; D: -; J: TRBJ1-2; size: -; CDR3: CASSWREGGYTF; DNA: TGTGCCAGCAGCTGGAGGGAGGGCGGCTACACCTTC
V: TRBV5-6; D: TRBD1; J: TRBJ2-7; size: -; CDR3: CASSLHRGPTYEQYF; DNA: TGTGCCAGCAGCTTGCACAGGGGGCCAACCTACGAGCAGTACTTC
V: TRBV19; D: TRBD2; J: TRBJ2-2; size: -; CDR3: CASSPRLAPTGELFF; DNA: TGTGCCAGTAGTCCCAGACTAGCACCCACCGGGGAGCTGTTTTTT
V: TRBV11-3; D: TRBD2; J: TRBJ2-1; size: once; CDR3: CASSLRAGGPNEQFF; DNA: TGTGCCAGCAGCTTAAGGGCGGGAGGGCCCAATGAGCAGTTCTTC
V: TRBV14; D: -; J: TRBJ1-5; size: -; CDR3: CASSQGGGYNQPQHF; DNA: TGTGCCAGCAGCCAAGGTGGCGGCTACAATCAGCCCCAGCATTTT